This T cell receptor (beta chain) was obtained from a study of control samples from healthy donors and cancer patients. Some clones are missing from TCRdb's copy, which holds only in-frame ones; the method was immunoSEQ multiplex PCR. The table lists roughly 160,000 clones, about 94% of them singletons. The CDR3 runs to 15 residues. Germline V gene data show CDR1 as GTSNPN and CDR2 as SVGIG (reference sequence). V shed 2 bases, J shed 10 bases, and the junction held 9 bases outside the gene matches. This clone was counted only a few times. The TCR was taken from a man aged 55 to 69 with colorectal cancer. Sequenced: PBMCs. V usage is TRBV30 and J usage is TRBJ1-4, with 11 bases that match TRBD1. The CDR3 bases are TGTGCCTGGAGTAATGAGCGGACAGGGGGCGGAAAACTGTTTTTT. Translating it yields CAWSNERTGGGKLFF.